These T cell receptor beta chains were read from a single sample in a study of T cells after yellow fever vaccination. TCRdb re-analysed the 5' RACE reads in MiXCR, keeping a single row per CDR3 protein. The data show 300,000 to 350,000 distinct CDR3 sequences, 4% to 5.5% seen once. Material: PBMCs, obtained 15 days after the yellow fever booster vaccination. Every receptor here comes from a man in his late teens or twenties who received the YFV17D yellow fever vaccine. Each CDR3 is given with its conserved first and last residue. Each record gives: V gene, CDR3 protein.

v_gene: TRBV2
CDR3aa: CASRLQGINSQPQHF

v_gene: TRBV11-3
CDR3aa: CASSSRLAGPGELFF

v_gene: TRBV6-2/TRBV6-3
CDR3aa: CASSLITGRSYNEQFF

v_gene: TRBV7-2
CDR3aa: CASSFAPVGADTQYF

v_gene: TRBV30
CDR3aa: CAWSAGEYEQYF

v_gene: TRBV7-6
CDR3aa: CASSSTGDTQYF

v_gene: TRBV7-9
CDR3aa: CASSLGRVFGTQITDTQYF

v_gene: TRBV19
CDR3aa: CASSIDVRDQPQHF

v_gene: TRBV20-1
CDR3aa: CSARDSRTGEGYTF

v_gene: TRBV5-1
CDR3aa: CASSLRQNSGANVLTF

v_gene: TRBV7-9
CDR3aa: CASSLAFRGRETQYF

v_gene: TRBV5-1
CDR3aa: CASSPLYSMTGNYGYTF

v_gene: TRBV9
CDR3aa: CASQGGGTGDNSPLHF

v_gene: TRBV12-3/TRBV12-4
CDR3aa: CASKRREVFNSPLHF

v_gene: TRBV6-6
CDR3aa: CASSSSTYSPLHF

v_gene: TRBV12-3/TRBV12-4
CDR3aa: CASSFREGNTEAFF

v_gene: TRBV4-1
CDR3aa: CASSQEVESPLHF

v_gene: TRBV6-2/TRBV6-3
CDR3aa: CASSSGSREETQYF

v_gene: TRBV7-2
CDR3aa: CASSSIARRRDIQYF

v_gene: TRBV7-8
CDR3aa: CASSRPGAKETQYF

v_gene: TRBV20-1
CDR3aa: CSARVQTGDTEAFF

v_gene: TRBV6-2/TRBV6-3
CDR3aa: CASSYGRPGLNTGELFF

v_gene: TRBV5-1
CDR3aa: CASSLVLGFTDTQYF

v_gene: TRBV2
CDR3aa: CASSEGGYGYTF

v_gene: TRBV7-2
CDR3aa: CATKTGGTYEQYF

v_gene: TRBV7-6
CDR3aa: CASSLGSGPSYEQYF

v_gene: TRBV5-1
CDR3aa: CASSGTGAPTEAFF

v_gene: TRBV4-1
CDR3aa: CASWGQGENNEQFF

v_gene: TRBV7-2
CDR3aa: CASSQSLFSNQPQHF

v_gene: TRBV7-2
CDR3aa: CASGPWNKASHYGYTF

v_gene: TRBV2
CDR3aa: CASWQDRGYFSNQPQHF

v_gene: TRBV20-1
CDR3aa: CSAPGTDTQYF

v_gene: TRBV7-2
CDR3aa: CASSLGTAQETQYF

v_gene: TRBV5-6
CDR3aa: CASSGQGPHPTGELFF

v_gene: TRBV7-9
CDR3aa: CASSPSGETQYF

v_gene: TRBV6-6
CDR3aa: CASPNGPGEPLRTDTQYF

v_gene: TRBV4-3
CDR3aa: CASSQEGYGGLTDTQYF

v_gene: TRBV7-6
CDR3aa: CASSLEQAVYSGNTIYF

v_gene: TRBV18
CDR3aa: CASSPPGRGNEKLFF

v_gene: TRBV12-3/TRBV12-4
CDR3aa: CASSQDYNTDTQYF

v_gene: TRBV4-3
CDR3aa: CASSQDVLAGDTNTGELFF

v_gene: TRBV6-6
CDR3aa: CASSYYGYTF

v_gene: TRBV10-3
CDR3aa: CAINREGYGYTF